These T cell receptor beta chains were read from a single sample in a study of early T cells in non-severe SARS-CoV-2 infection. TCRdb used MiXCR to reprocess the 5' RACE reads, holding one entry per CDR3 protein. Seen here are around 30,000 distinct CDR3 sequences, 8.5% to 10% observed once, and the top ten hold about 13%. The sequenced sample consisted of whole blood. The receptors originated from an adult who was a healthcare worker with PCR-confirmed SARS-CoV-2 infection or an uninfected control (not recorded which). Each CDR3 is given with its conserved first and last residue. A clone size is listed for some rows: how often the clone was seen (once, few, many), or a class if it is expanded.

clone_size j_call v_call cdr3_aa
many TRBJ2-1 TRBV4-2 CASSQAGPRNEQFF
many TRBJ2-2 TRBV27 CASSFWSQNTGELFF
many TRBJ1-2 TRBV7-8 CASSPERKDYGYTF
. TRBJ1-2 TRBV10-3 CAISDLEVVNNYGYTF
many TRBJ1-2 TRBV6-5 CASRAPLSLIGNYGYTF
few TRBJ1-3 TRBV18 CASSPTGDSSGNTIYF
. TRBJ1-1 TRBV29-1 CSVGFYDTEAFF
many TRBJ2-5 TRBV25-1 CASSDPEPQETQYF
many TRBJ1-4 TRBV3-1 CASRPASANEKLFF
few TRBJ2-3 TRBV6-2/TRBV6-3 CASSPGSTDTQYF
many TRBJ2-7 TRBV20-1 CSAQGGRGQYF
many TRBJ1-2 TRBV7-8 CASSLVAGGPYGYTF
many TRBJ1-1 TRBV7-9 CASSLDRTGKTEAFF
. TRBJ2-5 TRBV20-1 CSASPQAPTGETQYF
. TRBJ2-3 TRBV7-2 CASSREFTDTQYF
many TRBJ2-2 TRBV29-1 CSVGEGTGELFF
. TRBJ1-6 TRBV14 CASSQQPDSPLHF
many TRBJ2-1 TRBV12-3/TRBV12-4 CASSLRPDNEQFF
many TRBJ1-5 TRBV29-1 CSVVTGSRNQPQHF
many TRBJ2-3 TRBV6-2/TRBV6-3 CASRPGLLTDTQYF
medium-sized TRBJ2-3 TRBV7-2 CASSLKTGRDTQYF
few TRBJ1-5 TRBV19 CASSIGGTRRSQHF
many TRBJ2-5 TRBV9 CASSISRGETQYF
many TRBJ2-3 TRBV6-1 CASKRGGGTTDTQYF
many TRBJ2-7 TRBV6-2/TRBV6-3 CASSPGTGYPYEQYF
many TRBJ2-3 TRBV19 CASSQVYPYGGTKDTQYF
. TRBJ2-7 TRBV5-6 CASSYRLREQYF
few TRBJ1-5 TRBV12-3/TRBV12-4 CASSFSQPQHF
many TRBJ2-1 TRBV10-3 CAITRSMGGSEEQFF
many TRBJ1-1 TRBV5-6 CAREATLGRIRDTEAFF
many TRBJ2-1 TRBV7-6 CASSLEAGWSSYNEQFF
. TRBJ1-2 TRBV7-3 CASSPDTVSGGYTF
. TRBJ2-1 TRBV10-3 CASTPGFNEQFF
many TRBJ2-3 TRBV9 CASTRGGALGDTQYF
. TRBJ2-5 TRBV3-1 CASSQDIFQTQYF
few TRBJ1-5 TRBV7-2 CASSLDSSEWPQHF
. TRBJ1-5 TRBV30 CAWGQGSNQPQHF
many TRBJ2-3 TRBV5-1 CASSLAGGVSDTDTQYF
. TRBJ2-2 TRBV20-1 CSARDLGAPELFF
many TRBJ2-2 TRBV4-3 CASTWTSHTGELFF
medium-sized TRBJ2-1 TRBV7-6 CASSLVDRETYNEQFF
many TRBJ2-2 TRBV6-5 CASRTSGATGELFF
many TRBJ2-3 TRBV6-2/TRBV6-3 CASLKGRAPPSGQYF
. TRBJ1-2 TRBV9 CASTGAQSGYTF
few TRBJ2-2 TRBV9 CASSARPQSGELFF
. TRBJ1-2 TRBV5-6 CASSTTHRANYGYTF
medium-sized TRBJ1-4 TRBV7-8 CASRRGAGLNEKLFF
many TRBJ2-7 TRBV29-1 CSVEDTGRDISYEQYF
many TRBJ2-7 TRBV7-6 CASSLTGDSYEQYF
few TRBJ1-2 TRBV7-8 CASSSIGRDADGYTF
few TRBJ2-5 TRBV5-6 CASSLPGGQETQYF
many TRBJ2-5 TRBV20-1 CSATRTSGGRIETQYF
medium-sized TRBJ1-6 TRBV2 CASTPTGSYNSPLHF